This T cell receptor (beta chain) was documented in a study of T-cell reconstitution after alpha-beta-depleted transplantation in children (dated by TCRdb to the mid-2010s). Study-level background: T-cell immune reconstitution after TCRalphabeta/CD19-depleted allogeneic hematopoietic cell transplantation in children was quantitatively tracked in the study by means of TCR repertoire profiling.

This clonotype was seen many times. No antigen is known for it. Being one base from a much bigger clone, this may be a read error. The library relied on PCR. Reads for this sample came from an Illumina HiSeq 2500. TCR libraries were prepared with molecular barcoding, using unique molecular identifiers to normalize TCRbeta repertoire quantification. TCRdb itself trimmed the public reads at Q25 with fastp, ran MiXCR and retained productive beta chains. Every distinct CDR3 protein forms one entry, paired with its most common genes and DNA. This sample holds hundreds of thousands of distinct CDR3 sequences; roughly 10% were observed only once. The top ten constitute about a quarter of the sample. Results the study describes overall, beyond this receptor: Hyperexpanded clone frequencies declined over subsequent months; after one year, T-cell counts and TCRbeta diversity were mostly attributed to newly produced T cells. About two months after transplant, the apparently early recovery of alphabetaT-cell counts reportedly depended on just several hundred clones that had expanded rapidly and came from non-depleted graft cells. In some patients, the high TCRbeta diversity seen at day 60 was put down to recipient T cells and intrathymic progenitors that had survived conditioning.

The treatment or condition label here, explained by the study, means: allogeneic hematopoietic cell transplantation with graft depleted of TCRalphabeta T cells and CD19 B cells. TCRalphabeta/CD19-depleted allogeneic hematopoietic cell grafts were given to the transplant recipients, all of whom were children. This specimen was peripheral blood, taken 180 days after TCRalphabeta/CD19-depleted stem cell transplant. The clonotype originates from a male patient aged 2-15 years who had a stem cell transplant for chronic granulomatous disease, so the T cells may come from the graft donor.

The DNA sequence is given as TGTGCCAGCAGTGACGGGGAGACCCAGTACTTC. Its translation is CASSDGETQYF. The chain employs TRBV9 and TRBJ2-5; the D segment cannot be called with confidence. Reading from cysteine to phenylalanine, the CDR3 counts 11 amino acids. Just CDR3 DNA is preserved here, 33 bases in frame from base 1. V loses 5 bases, J loses 5 bases, and the germline ends lie 7 bases apart. The germline V gene sets CDR1 to SGDLS and CDR2 to YYNGEE.